This is a list of T cell receptor beta chains from one sample in a study of T-cell memory formation after mild COVID-19. A single record per CDR3 protein comes from TCRdb applying MiXCR to the 5' RACE reads. This table holds roughly 340,000 distinct CDR3 sequences, about 15% found once. Sequences were obtained from PBMCs or a T cell subset sorted from them (not recorded which). The receptors were gathered from a man in his late teens or twenties who had mild COVID-19 (a few samples of this study predate the infection). Cell type and time point are not known. Both conserved end residues are part of each CDR3. A D gene is named only where the DNA matches it firmly. Expanded clones are given a class, and other clones once, few, many or no size at all.

clone size	V gene	J gene	D gene	CDR3 protein	CDR3 DNA
few	TRBV4-3	TRBJ2-2	NA	CASSQGGRELFF	TGCGCCAGCAGCCAAGGGGGGAGGGAGCTGTTTTTT
NA	TRBV12-3/TRBV12-4	TRBJ1-5	TRBD1	CASSSTGTNQPQHF	TGTGCCAGCAGCTCGACAGGGACAAATCAGCCCCAGCATTTT
few	TRBV18	TRBJ2-3	TRBD2	CASDPTSGGPGNTQYF	TGTGCCAGCGACCCGACTAGCGGGGGGCCGGGGAATACGCAGTATTTT
few	TRBV12-3/TRBV12-4	TRBJ2-3	TRBD2	CASSSKGLLMGDTQYF	TGTGCCAGCAGTTCGAAGGGACTACTAATGGGGGATACGCAGTATTTT
NA	TRBV18	TRBJ2-5	TRBD2	CASSPRLAGGKETQYF	TGTGCCAGCTCACCGCGACTAGCGGGGGGGAAAGAGACCCAGTACTTC
NA	TRBV9	TRBJ2-7	TRBD1	CASSPRDRGPYEQYF	TGTGCCAGCAGCCCTAGAGACAGGGGCCCCTACGAGCAGTACTTC
NA	TRBV20-1	TRBJ2-1	TRBD2	CSAPGLAGYLGDNEQFF	TGCAGTGCTCCCGGACTAGCGGGCTACCTGGGGGACAATGAGCAGTTCTTC
few	TRBV20-1	TRBJ1-5	NA	CSATLLDSNQPQHF	TGCAGTGCTACCCTTCTAGATAGCAATCAGCCCCAGCATTTT
NA	TRBV11-2	TRBJ2-3	NA	CASSLAGEDTQYF	TGTGCCAGCAGCTTAGCGGGGGAAGATACGCAGTATTTT
NA	TRBV4-1	TRBJ2-5	TRBD1	CASSQKSGTGRETQYF	TGCGCCAGCAGCCAAAAATCTGGGACAGGGCGGGAGACCCAGTACTTC
few	TRBV3-1	TRBJ2-2	TRBD1	CATRQGIGELFF	TGTGCCACCAGACAGGGTATCGGGGAGCTGTTTTTT
many	TRBV20-1	TRBJ2-1	TRBD2	CSASGLAGNEQFF	TGCAGTGCTAGTGGACTAGCGGGGAATGAGCAGTTCTTC
NA	TRBV7-3	TRBJ2-7	NA	CASSLRSRGYEQYF	TGTGCCAGCAGCTTACGGTCGAGGGGCTACGAGCAGTACTTC
few	TRBV5-1	TRBJ1-2	NA	CASSLEGTDGYTF	TGCGCCAGCAGCTTGGAGGGGACGGATGGCTACACCTTC
NA	TRBV5-1	TRBJ1-1	NA	CASSPGFGNTEAFF	TGCGCCAGCAGCCCTGGTTTTGGTAACACTGAAGCTTTCTTT
NA	TRBV12-3/TRBV12-4	TRBJ2-7	TRBD2	CASSLTSGGVSEQYF	TGTGCCAGCAGTCTAACTAGCGGGGGGGTCTCCGAGCAGTACTTC
few	TRBV7-8	TRBJ2-7	NA	CASSWLGGDPYEQYF	TGTGCCAGCAGCTGGCTAGGCGGCGACCCCTACGAGCAGTACTTC
NA	TRBV5-1	TRBJ1-6	TRBD1	CASSFGRGGTGGSPLHF	TGCGCCAGCAGCTTCGGCAGGGGCGGGACAGGAGGGTCACCCCTCCACTTT
NA	TRBV7-9	TRBJ2-5	TRBD2	CASSLEAGGRKETQYF	TGTGCCAGCAGCTTAGAGGCGGGAGGCAGAAAAGAGACCCAGTACTTC
many	TRBV5-1	TRBJ2-7	NA	CASSFRRQGDHEQYF	TGCGCCAGCAGCTTCCGTCGGCAGGGCGATCACGAGCAGTACTTC
NA	TRBV29-1	TRBJ1-4	NA	CSVEETILEKKLFF	TGCAGCGTTGAAGAGACCATTCTCGAAAAAAAACTGTTTTTT
NA	TRBV2	TRBJ1-5	TRBD1	CASRFTGEQPQHF	TGTGCCAGCAGATTCACAGGGGAACAGCCCCAGCATTTT
few	TRBV30	TRBJ1-3	NA	CAWSGTFPGNTIYF	TGTGCCTGGAGTGGGACATTTCCTGGAAACACCATATATTTT
few	TRBV7-9	TRBJ1-1	TRBD1	CASSLQGQGGRIAFF	TGTGCCAGCAGCCTGCAGGGACAGGGAGGACGTATAGCTTTCTTT
few	TRBV18	TRBJ2-2	NA	CASSLRQATTGELFF	TGTGCCAGCTCACTACGACAGGCTACCACCGGGGAGCTGTTTTTT
NA	TRBV2	TRBJ1-2	NA	CASSEASYTF	TGTGCCAGCAGTGAAGCGTCCTACACCTTC
few	TRBV29-1	TRBJ2-3	TRBD1	CSVQGAADTQYF	TGCAGCGTCCAGGGGGCTGCAGATACGCAGTATTTT
NA	TRBV11-2	TRBJ2-5	NA	CASSPRWGWETQYF	TGTGCCAGCAGCCCCCGTTGGGGTTGGGAGACCCAGTACTTC
few	TRBV6-2/TRBV6-3	TRBJ2-7	NA	CASSWGHEQYF	TGTGCCAGCAGTTGGGGTCACGAGCAGTACTTC
many	TRBV5-1	TRBJ2-3	NA	CASSSTASTDTQYF	TGCGCCAGCAGCTCGACAGCGAGCACAGATACGCAGTATTTT
few	TRBV10-3	TRBJ2-3	NA	CAISETRLPTDTQYF	TGTGCCATCAGCGAGACCCGCCTCCCCACAGATACGCAGTATTTT
NA	TRBV11-3	TRBJ2-2	TRBD2	CASSSDPIAGGTGELFF	TGTGCCAGCAGCTCCGATCCGATAGCGGGTGGGACCGGGGAGCTGTTTTTT
few	TRBV12-3/TRBV12-4	TRBJ1-1	TRBD1	CASSTGGVYTEAFF	TGTGCCAGCAGTACAGGGGGAGTGTACACTGAAGCTTTCTTT
few	TRBV4-1	TRBJ2-4	TRBD2	CASSRGLAGAPVGKNIQYF	TGCGCCAGCAGCCGCGGACTAGCGGGGGCCCCAGTGGGCAAAAACATTCAGTACTTC
few	TRBV25-1	TRBJ1-6	NA	CASSGAGSYNSPLHF	TGTGCCAGCAGTGGGGCGGGCTCCTATAATTCACCCCTCCACTTT
NA	TRBV27	TRBJ1-2	TRBD1	CASSLDRDSRYGYTF	TGTGCCAGCAGTTTGGACCGGGACAGTCGCTATGGCTACACCTTC
NA	TRBV20-1	TRBJ1-2	NA	CSAVSPHFAYGYTF	TGCAGTGCCGTCTCCCCCCACTTTGCCTATGGCTACACCTTC
few	TRBV7-6	TRBJ1-2	NA	CASSLATNYGYTF	TGTGCCAGCAGCTTAGCAACGAACTATGGCTACACCTTC
few	TRBV20-1	TRBJ1-1	TRBD1	CSSPGTGVRVGTEAFF	TGCAGTTCTCCCGGGACAGGGGTCCGGGTGGGCACTGAAGCTTTCTTT